The rows below give T cell receptor beta chains drawn from one sample of a study of T cells in Graves' hyperthyroidism and ophthalmopathy. From the multiplex PCR reads, TCRdb called clonotypes with MiXCR, one entry per CDR3 protein. The table has 550,000 to 700,000 distinct CDR3 sequences, about 14% seen once. Sequences were obtained from blood. Receptors originate from a woman in her thirties or forties with Graves' ophthalmopathy. The CDR3 runs from the conserved cysteine through the conserved F or W. A D gene is named only where the DNA matches it firmly. The size entry is marked missing in some rows and otherwise reads once, few, many or a size class.

TRBV12-3/TRBV12-4	many	.	TRBJ1-2	CASSPGRTYGYTF	TGTGCCAGCAGTCCGGGACGGACCTATGGCTACACCTTC
TRBV12-3/TRBV12-4	once	.	TRBJ2-5	CASTPIGGPGETQYF	TGTGCCAGCACCCCCATAGGGGGGCCGGGAGAGACCCAGTACTTC
TRBV6-2/TRBV6-3	.	.	TRBJ2-2	CASSYPPPSVRRTGELFF	TGTGCCAGCAGTTACCCCCCTCCTAGCGTTAGGCGGACCGGGGAGCTGTTTTTT
TRBV6-4	many	.	TRBJ2-2	CASSDSLSVSDTGELFF	TGTGCCAGCAGTGACTCGCTTTCTGTCTCAGACACCGGGGAGCTGTTTTTT
TRBV5-1	many	.	TRBJ2-7	CASSFRDGYYEQYF	TGCGCCAGCAGCTTCCGGGACGGATATTACGAGCAGTACTTC
TRBV27	many	.	TRBJ2-7	CASSLLGTGRNYEQYF	TGTGCCAGCAGTTTATTAGGAACAGGGCGAAACTACGAGCAGTACTTC
TRBV6-5	many	.	TRBJ2-4	CASRPAGAKNIQYF	TGTGCCAGCAGGCCAGCGGGAGCCAAAAACATTCAGTACTTC
TRBV27	few	TRBD2	TRBJ2-1	CASSLAVSYNEQSF	TGTGCCAGCTCACTAGCGGTTTCCTACAATGAGCAGTCCTTC
TRBV20-1	many	TRBD2	TRBJ2-7	CSARVSGRWPGEQYF	TGCAGTGCTAGGGTTAGCGGGAGGTGGCCTGGGGAGCAGTACTTC
TRBV20-1	many	.	TRBJ2-7	CSANPGANYEQYF	TGCAGTGCCAACCCCGGGGCAAACTACGAGCAGTACTTC
TRBV28	.	TRBD1	TRBJ2-7	CASSPPGTVTYEQYF	TGTGCCAGCAGTCCGCCCGGGACAGTAACCTACGAGCAGTACTTC
TRBV13	many	.	TRBJ2-7	CASTRDYEQYF	TGTGCCAGCACGAGGGACTACGAGCAGTACTTC
TRBV6-1	many	.	TRBJ2-2	CASSEVQQNTGELFF	TGTGCCAGCAGTGAAGTACAACAGAACACCGGGGAGCTGTTTTTT
TRBV3-1	few	.	TRBJ2-7	CASSQDLITYEQYF	TGTGCCAGCAGCCAAGATCTAATAACCTACGAGCAGTACTTC
TRBV2	many	TRBD2	TRBJ2-7	CASSEILAGGEQYF	TGTGCCAGCAGTGAAATCCTAGCGGGAGGCGAGCAGTACTTC
TRBV27	many	TRBD1	TRBJ2-2	CASSGQGYLTGELFF	TGTGCCAGCAGTGGACAGGGGTACTTAACCGGGGAGCTGTTTTTT
TRBV6-1	many	TRBD1	TRBJ1-6	CASSDPTGEGRHSPLHF	TGTGCCAGCAGTGACCCCACAGGGGAGGGGAGACATTCACCCCTCCACTTT
TRBV6-5	.	.	TRBJ1-5	CASSLSGREPQHF	TGTGCCAGCAGTTTATCGGGGCGGGAGCCCCAGCATTTT
TRBV29-1	many	TRBD2	TRBJ2-5	CTAGGSGKTQYF	TGCACCGCGGGCGGGAGCGGAAAGACCCAGTACTTC
TRBV29-1	many	.	TRBJ1-2	CSLERMENYGYTF	TGCAGCTTAGAGAGGATGGAAAACTATGGCTACACCTTC
TRBV6-2/TRBV6-3	many	.	TRBJ1-2	CASSFRGRANYGYTF	TGTGCCAGCAGTTTCCGCGGCAGGGCTAACTATGGCTACACCTTC
TRBV19	.	TRBD2	TRBJ2-2	CASSPSGLANTGELFF	TGTGCCAGTAGTCCATCCGGACTAGCGAACACCGGGGAGCTGTTTTTT
TRBV30	many	.	TRBJ1-1	CAWTLQALNTEAFF	TGTGCCTGGACCTTACAGGCCCTGAACACTGAAGCTTTCTTT
TRBV28	many	.	TRBJ1-2	CASSRRMTDSIGGYTF	TGTGCCAGCAGTCGCCGCATGACGGACAGCATCGGAGGCTACACCTTC
TRBV18	.	.	TRBJ2-7	CASSPGRGVVAYEQYF	TGTGCCAGCTCACCGGGTAGAGGGGTAGTTGCCTACGAGCAGTACTTC
TRBV10-3	few	.	TRBJ1-2	CAISEDSDSMGYTF	TGTGCCATCAGTGAGGACAGCGACTCTATGGGCTACACCTTC
TRBV2	few	TRBD2	TRBJ2-2	CASSPGLATGELFF	TGTGCCAGCAGTCCTGGACTAGCGACCGGGGAGCTGTTTTTT
TRBV5-1	.	.	TRBJ2-1	CASSLASPDNEQFF	TGCGCCAGCAGCTTGGCTAGTCCAGACAATGAGCAGTTCTTC
TRBV28	many	TRBD1	TRBJ2-5	CASSLDVGQQETQYF	TGTGCCAGCAGTTTAGATGTGGGACAGCAAGAGACCCAGTACTTC
TRBV19	many	TRBD2	TRBJ2-5	CASRKAGGLLETQYF	TGTGCCAGTAGAAAGGCGGGAGGGCTGTTGGAGACCCAGTACTTC
TRBV6-5	few	.	TRBJ1-3	CASISALSGNTIYF	TGTGCCAGCATTTCAGCTCTCTCTGGAAACACCATATATTTT
TRBV4-1	many	TRBD1	TRBJ2-5	CASSQPDRGETQYF	TGCGCCAGCAGCCAACCCGACAGGGGAGAGACCCAGTACTTC
TRBV19	many	TRBD2	TRBJ2-7	CASSNAGGSGEQYF	TGTGCCAGTAGTAACGCGGGGGGTTCCGGCGAGCAGTACTTC
TRBV10-3	few	.	TRBJ2-7	CATRGSYEQYF	TGTGCCACGCGGGGCTCCTACGAGCAGTACTTC
TRBV28	many	.	TRBJ2-4	CASNPEVAKNIQYF	TGTGCCAGCAACCCCGAAGTAGCCAAAAACATTCAGTACTTC
TRBV11-1	many	.	TRBJ1-2	CASSSPRGTSANYGYTF	TGTGCCAGCAGCTCCCCCCGGGGAACCTCAGCTAACTATGGCTACACCTTC
TRBV20-1	many	TRBD1	TRBJ2-5	CSARDLHSGQGKETQYF	TGCAGTGCTAGAGATCTCCACTCGGGACAGGGGAAGGAGACCCAGTACTTC
TRBV19	.	TRBD2	TRBJ2-7	CASSPDLNSGEQYF	TGTGCCAGTAGTCCGGACTTAAATAGCGGGGAGCAGTACTTC
TRBV7-2	many	.	TRBJ2-5	CASSAQPGGYQETQYF	TGTGCCAGCAGCGCGCAGCCCGGCGGGTACCAAGAGACCCAGTACTTC
TRBV28	many	TRBD1	TRBJ1-1	CASSPDRSTEAFF	TGTGCCAGCAGCCCGGACAGGAGCACTGAAGCTTTCTTT